This TCR beta chain is drawn from a study of T cells in localized non-small cell lung cancer. Trimming removed 0 bases from V and 4 bases from J; junction bases left unmatched: 9. The CDR3 spans 17 residues. CDR1 and CDR2 from the germline V gene are SGHRS and YFSETQ. Data came from immunoSEQ multiplex PCR; TCRdb stores just in-frame clones and leaves some out. The repertoire holds tens of thousands of clones, with about nine tenths as singletons. To note about this clone: Its target is not known.

Study outcomes and limitations: Patients showing higher blood T cell density tended to see longer overall survival.

The V gene is TRBV5-1, the J gene TRBJ2-2, with 7 bases identical to TRBD1. This material consisted of peripheral blood mononuclear cells, taken before any cancer treatment. This TCR was sampled from a male donor older than 55 with stage II lung adenocarcinoma. The CDR3 bases are TGCGCCAGCAGCTTGGCCGACAGGGTGGTGGGCACCGGGGAGCTGTTTTTT. Its protein product is CASSLADRVVGTGELFF.